A selection of T cell receptor beta chains follows, all from one sample in a study of shared clonotypes between healthy human individuals. Sequenced by immunoSEQ multiplex PCR; TCRdb stores in-frame clones only, minus some. This repertoire shows hundreds of thousands of clones, around 96% found once; its top ten account for about 0.11%. Sequenced sample: naive CD8+ T cells sorted from blood. The receptors were sampled from a woman between 25 and 40 years old in good health. CDR3s include the opening cysteine and the closing phenylalanine or tryptophan. Fields, in order: CDR3 protein, V gene, D gene, J gene. A D gene is named only where the DNA matches it firmly.

cdr3_aa: CASNSITDRGPYNEQFF; v_call: TRBV19; d_call: TRBD1; j_call: TRBJ2-1
cdr3_aa: CASRGTGVNEQFF; v_call: TRBV2; d_call: TRBD1; j_call: TRBJ2-1
cdr3_aa: CASSLAAGAKNIQYF; v_call: TRBV5-4; d_call: -; j_call: TRBJ2-4
cdr3_aa: CASSSASKLTGELFF; v_call: TRBV5-6; d_call: -; j_call: TRBJ2-2
cdr3_aa: CASSSGQASNQPQHF; v_call: TRBV5-1; d_call: TRBD1; j_call: TRBJ1-5
cdr3_aa: CASSHPLGESSYEQYF; v_call: TRBV4-2; d_call: -; j_call: TRBJ2-7
cdr3_aa: CASSLGRASTDTQYF; v_call: TRBV7-8; d_call: -; j_call: TRBJ2-3
cdr3_aa: CASSDVAGVLYNEQFF; v_call: TRBV2; d_call: TRBD2; j_call: TRBJ2-1
cdr3_aa: CASSLEAQPQHF; v_call: TRBV5-8; d_call: -; j_call: TRBJ1-5
cdr3_aa: CASTAGHGYTF; v_call: TRBV19; d_call: -; j_call: TRBJ1-2
cdr3_aa: CASSLGHEQFF; v_call: TRBV5-4; d_call: -; j_call: TRBJ2-1
cdr3_aa: CASSPTTVPYEQYF; v_call: TRBV27; d_call: -; j_call: TRBJ2-7
cdr3_aa: CASSQVGESYEQYF; v_call: TRBV4-1; d_call: -; j_call: TRBJ2-7
cdr3_aa: CASSRYAGGENTGELFF; v_call: TRBV7-6; d_call: TRBD1; j_call: TRBJ2-2
cdr3_aa: CASSQDFPWRQPQHF; v_call: TRBV4-1; d_call: -; j_call: TRBJ1-5